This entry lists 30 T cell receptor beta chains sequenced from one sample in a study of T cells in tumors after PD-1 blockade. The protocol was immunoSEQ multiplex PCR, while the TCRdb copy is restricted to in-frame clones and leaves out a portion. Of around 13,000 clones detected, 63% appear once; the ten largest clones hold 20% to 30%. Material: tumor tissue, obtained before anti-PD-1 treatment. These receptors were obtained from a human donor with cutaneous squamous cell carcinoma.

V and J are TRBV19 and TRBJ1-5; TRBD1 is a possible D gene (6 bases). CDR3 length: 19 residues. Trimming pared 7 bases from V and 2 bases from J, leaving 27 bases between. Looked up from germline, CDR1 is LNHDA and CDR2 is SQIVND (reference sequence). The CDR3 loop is CASTDTGKGVIDGNQPQHF. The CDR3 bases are TGTGCCAGTACTGATACGGGGAAGGGGGTGATAGACGGCAATCAGCCCCAGCATTTT.

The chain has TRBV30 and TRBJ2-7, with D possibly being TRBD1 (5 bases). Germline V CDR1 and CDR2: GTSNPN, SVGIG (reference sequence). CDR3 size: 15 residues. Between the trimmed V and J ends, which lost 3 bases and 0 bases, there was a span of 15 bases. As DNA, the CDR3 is TGTGCCTGGAGCCACGTAGGGGCGATCTCCTACGAGCAGTACTTC. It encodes CAWSHVGAISYEQYF.

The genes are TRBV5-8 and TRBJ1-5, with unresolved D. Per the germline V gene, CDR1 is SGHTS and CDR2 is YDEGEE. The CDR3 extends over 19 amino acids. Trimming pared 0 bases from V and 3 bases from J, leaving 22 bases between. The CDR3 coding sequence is TGTGCCAGCAGCTTGGCTGTGTACCGTAGATCTCGTGACAATCAGCCCCAGCATTTT. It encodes CASSLAVYRRSRDNQPQHF.

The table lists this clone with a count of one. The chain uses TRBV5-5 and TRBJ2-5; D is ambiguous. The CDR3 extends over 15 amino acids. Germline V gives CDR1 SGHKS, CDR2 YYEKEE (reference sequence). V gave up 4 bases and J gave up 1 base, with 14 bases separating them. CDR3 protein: CASSPRSVLQETQYF. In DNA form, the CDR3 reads TGTGCCAGCAGCCCTAGATCGGTACTCCAAGAGACCCAGTACTTC.

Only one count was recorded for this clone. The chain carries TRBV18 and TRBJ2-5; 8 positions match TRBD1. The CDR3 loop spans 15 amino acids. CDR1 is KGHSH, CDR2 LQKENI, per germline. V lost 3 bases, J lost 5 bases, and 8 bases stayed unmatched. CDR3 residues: CASSPSRGREETQYF. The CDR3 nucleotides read TGTGCCAGCTCACCGTCCAGGGGGCGCGAGGAGACCCAGTACTTC.

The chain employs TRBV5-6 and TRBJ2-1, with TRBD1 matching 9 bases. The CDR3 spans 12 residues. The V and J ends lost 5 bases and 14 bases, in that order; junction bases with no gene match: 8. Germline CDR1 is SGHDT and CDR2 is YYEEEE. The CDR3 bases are TGTGCCAGCAGAGCCTCGGGGACAGGGAAGTTCTTC. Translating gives CASRASGTGKFF.

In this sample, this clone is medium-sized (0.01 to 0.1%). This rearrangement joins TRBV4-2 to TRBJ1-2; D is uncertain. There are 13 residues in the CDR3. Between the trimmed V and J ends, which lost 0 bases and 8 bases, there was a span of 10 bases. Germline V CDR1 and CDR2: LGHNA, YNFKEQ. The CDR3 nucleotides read TGTGCCAGCAGCCAAGAAGCCAACGGGGGCTACACCTTC. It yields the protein CASSQEANGGYTF.

The chain's CDR3 is CASSLQVGSDEQFF. The DNA for the CDR3 is TGTGCCAGCAGCCTTCAGGTTGGTTCCGATGAGCAGTTCTTC. The rearrangement uses TRBV7-3 and TRBJ2-1; D call uncertain. There are 14 residues in the CDR3. V dropped 5 bases and J dropped 8 bases, with 16 bases sitting between them. The V gene's germline CDR1 is SGHTA and CDR2 FQGTGA.

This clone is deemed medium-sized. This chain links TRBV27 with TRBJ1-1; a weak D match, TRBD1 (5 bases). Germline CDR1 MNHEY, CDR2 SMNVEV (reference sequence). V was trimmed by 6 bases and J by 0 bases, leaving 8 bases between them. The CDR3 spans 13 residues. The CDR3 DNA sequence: TGTGCCAGCAGGGGGACGGTGAACACTGAAGCTTTCTTT. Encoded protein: CASRGTVNTEAFF.

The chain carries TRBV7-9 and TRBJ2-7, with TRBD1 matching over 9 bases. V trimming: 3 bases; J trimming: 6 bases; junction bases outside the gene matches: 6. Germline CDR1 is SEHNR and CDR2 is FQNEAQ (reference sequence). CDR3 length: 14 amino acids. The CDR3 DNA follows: TGTGCCAGCAGCTTTCGGGGACAGGGTTTCGAGCAGTACTTC. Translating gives CASSFRGQGFEQYF.

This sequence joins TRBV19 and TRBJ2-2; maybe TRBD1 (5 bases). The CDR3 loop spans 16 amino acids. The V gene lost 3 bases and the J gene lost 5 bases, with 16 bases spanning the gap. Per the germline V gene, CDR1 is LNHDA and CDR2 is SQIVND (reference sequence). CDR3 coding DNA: TGTGCCAGTAGTATGTATGGCAGGGCGAGGACCGGGGAGCTGTTTTTT. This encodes CASSMYGRARTGELFF.

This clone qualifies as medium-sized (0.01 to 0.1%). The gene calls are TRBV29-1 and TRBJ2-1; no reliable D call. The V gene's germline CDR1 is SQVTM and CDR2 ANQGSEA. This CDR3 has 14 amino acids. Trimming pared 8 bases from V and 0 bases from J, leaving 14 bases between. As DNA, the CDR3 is TGCAGCTATTACCAGGCCAGCTCCTACAATGAGCAGTTCTTC. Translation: CSYYQASSYNEQFF.

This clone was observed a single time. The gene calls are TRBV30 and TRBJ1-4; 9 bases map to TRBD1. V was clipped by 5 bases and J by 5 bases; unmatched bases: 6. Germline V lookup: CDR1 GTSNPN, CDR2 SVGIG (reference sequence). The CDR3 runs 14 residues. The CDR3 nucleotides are TGTGCCTGGGACTCCGGGACAGGGAATGAAAAACTGTTTTTT. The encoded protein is CAWDSGTGNEKLFF.

The CDR3 loop reads CAIRKTGYTEAFF. CDR3 DNA sequence: TGTGCCATCAGAAAGACAGGGTACACTGAAGCTTTCTTT. The gene calls are TRBV10-3 and TRBJ1-1; 7 bases are shared with TRBD1. CDR1 is ENHRY, CDR2 SYGVKD, per germline. The CDR3 is 13 residues long. Trimming cost V 6 bases and J 3 bases; bases outside gene matches: 4.

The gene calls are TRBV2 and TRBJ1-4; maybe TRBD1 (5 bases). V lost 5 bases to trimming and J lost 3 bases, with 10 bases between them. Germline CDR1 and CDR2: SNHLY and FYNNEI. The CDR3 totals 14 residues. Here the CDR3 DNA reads TGTGCCAGCAGTACTCAGGGTTCTAATGAAAAACTGTTTTTT. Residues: CASSTQGSNEKLFF.

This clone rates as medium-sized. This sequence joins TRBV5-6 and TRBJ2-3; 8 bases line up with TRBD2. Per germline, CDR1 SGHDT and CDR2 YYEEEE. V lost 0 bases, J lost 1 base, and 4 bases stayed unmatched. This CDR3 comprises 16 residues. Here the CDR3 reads CASSLDSGTGTDTQYF. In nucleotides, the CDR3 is TGTGCCAGCAGCTTGGATAGCGGGACCGGCACAGATACGCAGTATTTT.

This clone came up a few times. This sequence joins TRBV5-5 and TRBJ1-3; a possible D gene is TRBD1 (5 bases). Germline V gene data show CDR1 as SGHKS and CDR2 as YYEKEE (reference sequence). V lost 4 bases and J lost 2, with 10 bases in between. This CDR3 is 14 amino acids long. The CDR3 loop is CASSPSGAGNTIYF. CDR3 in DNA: TGTGCCAGCAGCCCATCGGGGGCTGGAAACACCATATATTTT.

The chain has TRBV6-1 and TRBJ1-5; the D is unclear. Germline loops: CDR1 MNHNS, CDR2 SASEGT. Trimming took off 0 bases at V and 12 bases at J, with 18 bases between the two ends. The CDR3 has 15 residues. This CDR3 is CASSEAGGRIAIQHF. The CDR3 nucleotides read TGTGCCAGCAGTGAAGCGGGCGGCAGGATCGCAATCCAGCATTTT.

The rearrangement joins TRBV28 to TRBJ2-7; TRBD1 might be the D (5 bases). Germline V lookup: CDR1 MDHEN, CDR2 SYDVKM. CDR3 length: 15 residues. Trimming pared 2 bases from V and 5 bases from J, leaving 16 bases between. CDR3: CASSLIGAGSDEQYF. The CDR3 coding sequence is TGTGCCAGCAGTTTAATTGGGGCAGGGTCCGACGAGCAGTACTTC.

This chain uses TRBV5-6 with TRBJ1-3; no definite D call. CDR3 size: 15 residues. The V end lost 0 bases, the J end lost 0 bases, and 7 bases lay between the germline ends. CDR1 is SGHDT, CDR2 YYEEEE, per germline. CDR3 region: CASSLVSISGNTIYF. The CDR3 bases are TGTGCCAGCAGCTTGGTGTCGATCTCTGGAAACACCATATATTTT. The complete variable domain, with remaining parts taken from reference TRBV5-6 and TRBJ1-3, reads DAGVTQSPTHLIKTRGQQVTLRCSPKSGHDTVSWYQQALGQGPQFIFQYYEEEERQRGNFPDRFSGHQFPNYSSELNVNALLLGDSALYLCASSLVSISGNTIYFGEGSWLTVV.

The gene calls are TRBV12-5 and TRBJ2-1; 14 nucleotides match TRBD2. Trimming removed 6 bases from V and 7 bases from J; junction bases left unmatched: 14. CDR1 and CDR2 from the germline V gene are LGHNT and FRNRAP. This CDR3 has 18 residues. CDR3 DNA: TGTGCTAGTGGCCTGGGGACTAGCGGGAGAAAAAAAAGAAATGAGCAGTTCTTC. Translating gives CASGLGTSGRKKRNEQFF.

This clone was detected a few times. Here the CDR3 reads CASSYVPGTDTQYF. The CDR3, as DNA: TGTGCCAGCAGTTACGTCCCAGGCACAGATACGCAGTATTTT. The V call is TRBV6-2 or TRBV6-3, the J call TRBJ2-3; D gene uncertain. Germline V gene data show CDR1 as MNHEY and CDR2 as SVGEGT. The CDR3 length is 14 residues. Trimming took 2 bases from V and 1 from J, leaving 7 bases between them.

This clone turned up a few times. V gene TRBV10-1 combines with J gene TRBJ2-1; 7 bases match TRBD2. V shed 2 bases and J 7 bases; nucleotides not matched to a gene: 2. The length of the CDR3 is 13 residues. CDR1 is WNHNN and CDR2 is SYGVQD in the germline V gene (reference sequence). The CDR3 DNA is TGCGCCAGCAGTGAGATCGGGAGGAATGAGCAGTTCTTC. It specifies CASSEIGRNEQFF.

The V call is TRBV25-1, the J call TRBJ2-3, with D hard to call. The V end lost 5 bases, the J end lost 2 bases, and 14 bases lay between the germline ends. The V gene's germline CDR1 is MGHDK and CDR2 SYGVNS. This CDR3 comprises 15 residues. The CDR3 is CASSNPAGPTDTQYF. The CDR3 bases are TGTGCCAGCAGTAACCCGGCAGGCCCCACAGATACGCAGTATTTT.

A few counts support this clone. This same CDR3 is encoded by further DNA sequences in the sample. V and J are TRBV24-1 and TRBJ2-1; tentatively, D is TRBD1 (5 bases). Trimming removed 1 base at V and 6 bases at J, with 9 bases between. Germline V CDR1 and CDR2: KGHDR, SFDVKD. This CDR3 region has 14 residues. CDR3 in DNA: TGTGCCACCAGTGATTTTCTGGGGCGCAATGAGCAGTTCTTC. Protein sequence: CATSDFLGRNEQFF.

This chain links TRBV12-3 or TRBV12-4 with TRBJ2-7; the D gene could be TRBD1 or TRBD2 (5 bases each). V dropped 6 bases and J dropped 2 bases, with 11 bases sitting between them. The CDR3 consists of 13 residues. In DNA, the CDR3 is TGTGCCAGCAGCCGGGACGGACCCTACGAGCAGTACTTC. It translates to CASSRDGPYEQYF.

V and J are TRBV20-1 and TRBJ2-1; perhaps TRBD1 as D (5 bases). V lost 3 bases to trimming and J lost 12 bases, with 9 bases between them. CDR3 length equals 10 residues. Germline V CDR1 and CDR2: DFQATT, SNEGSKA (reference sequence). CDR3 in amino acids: CSASLRGQFF. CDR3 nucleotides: TGCAGTGCTAGCCTAAGGGGGCAGTTCTTC.

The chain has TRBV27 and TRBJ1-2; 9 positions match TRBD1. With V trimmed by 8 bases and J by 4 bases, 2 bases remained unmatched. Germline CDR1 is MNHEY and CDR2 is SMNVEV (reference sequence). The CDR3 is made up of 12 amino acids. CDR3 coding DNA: TGTGCCAGCGGACAGGGGCCCTATGGCTACACCTTC. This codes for CASGQGPYGYTF.

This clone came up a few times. The CDR3 spells CASSLVGTLNTGELFF. The CDR3 coding sequence is TGTGCCAGCAGCTTAGTAGGGACACTGAACACCGGGGAGCTGTTTTTT. The chain links TRBV7-9 to TRBJ2-2; D is possibly TRBD1 (6 bases). V was trimmed by 1 base and J by 1 base, leaving 10 bases between them. The CDR3 spans 16 residues. Germline V lookup: CDR1 SEHNR, CDR2 FQNEAQ (reference sequence). The whole variable domain, filled in from reference TRBV7-9 and TRBJ2-2, reads DTGVSQNPRHKITKRGQNVTFRCDPISEHNRLYWYRQTLGQGPEFLTYFQNEAQLEKSRLLSDRFSAERPKGSFSTLEIQRTEQGDSAMYLCASSLVGTLNTGELFFGEGSRLTVL.

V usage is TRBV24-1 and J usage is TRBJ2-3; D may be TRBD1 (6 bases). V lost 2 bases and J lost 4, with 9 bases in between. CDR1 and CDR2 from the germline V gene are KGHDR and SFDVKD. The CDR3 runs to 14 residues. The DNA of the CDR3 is TGTGCCACCAGTGATTATGGGGGCGCAGATACGCAGTATTTT. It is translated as CATSDYGGADTQYF.